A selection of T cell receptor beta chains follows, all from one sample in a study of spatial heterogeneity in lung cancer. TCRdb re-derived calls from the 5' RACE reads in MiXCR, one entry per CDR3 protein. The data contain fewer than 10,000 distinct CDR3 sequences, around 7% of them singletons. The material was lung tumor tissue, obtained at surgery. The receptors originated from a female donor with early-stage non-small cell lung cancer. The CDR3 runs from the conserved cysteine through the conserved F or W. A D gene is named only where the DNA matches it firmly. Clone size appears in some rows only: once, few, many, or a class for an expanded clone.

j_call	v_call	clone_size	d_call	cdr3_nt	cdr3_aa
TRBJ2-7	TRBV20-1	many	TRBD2	TGCAGTGCAGAATCCGGGACTAGCGGCTACGAGCAGTACTTC	CSAESGTSGYEQYF
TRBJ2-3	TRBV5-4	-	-	TGTGCCAGCAGCTCCACGGATACGCAGTATTTT	CASSSTDTQYF
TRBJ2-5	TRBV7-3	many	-	TGTGCCAGCAGCTTAAATCCAGGGGCAGGGGAGACCCAGTACTTC	CASSLNPGAGETQYF
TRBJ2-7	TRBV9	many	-	TGTGCCAGCAGCGTAGGGCCTTCAGGGGACTACGAGCAGTACTTC	CASSVGPSGDYEQYF
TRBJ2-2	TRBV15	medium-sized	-	TGTGCCACCAGCAGAGTCGGGGATGCCGGGGAGCTGTTTTTT	CATSRVGDAGELFF
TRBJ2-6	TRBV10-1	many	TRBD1	TGCGCCAGCAGAGACCGGACAGGGTCGGACTCTGGGGCCAACGTCCTGACTTTC	CASRDRTGSDSGANVLTF
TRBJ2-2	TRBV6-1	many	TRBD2	TGTGCCAGCAGTTCTAGCGGGAGGGCCGCCGGGGAGCTGTTTTTT	CASSSSGRAAGELFF
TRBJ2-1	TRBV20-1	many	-	TGCAGTGCTAGAGATGGGGTCCGGGAGTACAATGAGCAGTTCTTC	CSARDGVREYNEQFF
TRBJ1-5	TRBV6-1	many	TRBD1	TGTGCCAGCATCCCTCTGGGGACAGGGGCTCAGCCCCAGCATTTT	CASIPLGTGAQPQHF
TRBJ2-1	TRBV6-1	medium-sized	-	TGTGCCAGCAGTGAAATAGGGGGTCGAACCTACAATGAGCAGTTCTTC	CASSEIGGRTYNEQFF
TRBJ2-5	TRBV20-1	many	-	TGCAGTGCTAGCGCGAGTTTGGGGGGGCGGAAGGAGACCCAGTACTTC	CSASASLGGRKETQYF
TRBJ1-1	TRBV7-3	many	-	TGTGCCAGCAGCCCAGGGGAGCGGGGTTTGAACACTGAAGCTTTCTTT	CASSPGERGLNTEAFF
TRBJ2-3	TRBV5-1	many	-	TGCGCCAGCAGCTTGGGCGTCACCACAGATACGCAGTATTTT	CASSLGVTTDTQYF
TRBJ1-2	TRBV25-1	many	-	TGTGCCAGCAGTGAATATGGGCACTATGGCTACACCTTC	CASSEYGHYGYTF
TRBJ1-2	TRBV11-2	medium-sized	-	TGTGCCAGCAGCCCCCATCACAGTGGCGGCTACACCTTC	CASSPHHSGGYTF
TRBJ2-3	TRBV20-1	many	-	TGCAGTGCCGGCGCTGCGCCCACCGGCGGAGATACGCAGTATTTT	CSAGAAPTGGDTQYF
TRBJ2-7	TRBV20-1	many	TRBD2	TGCAGTGCCATTAAGGGACTATTCTACGAGCAGTACTTC	CSAIKGLFYEQYF
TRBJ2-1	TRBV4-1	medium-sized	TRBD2	TGCGCCAGCAGCCCTCGGCCAGCGGGAGGCAATGAGCAGTTCTTC	CASSPRPAGGNEQFF
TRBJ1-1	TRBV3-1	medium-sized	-	TGTGCCAGCAAGAGGCCGGGAGTCACTGAAGCTTTCTTT	CASKRPGVTEAFF
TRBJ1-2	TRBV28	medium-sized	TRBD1	TGTGCCAGCAGTTATAGACAGGGTTTCCTCTATGGCTACACCTTC	CASSYRQGFLYGYTF
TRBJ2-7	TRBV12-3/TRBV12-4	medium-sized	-	TGTGCCAGCAGAAGACGGGAAAGCTCCTACGAGCAGTACTTC	CASRRRESSYEQYF
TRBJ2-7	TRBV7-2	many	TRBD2	TGTGCCAGCAGCTCCTGGACTAGCGGGAGGCCGGGGGAGCAGTACTTC	CASSSWTSGRPGEQYF
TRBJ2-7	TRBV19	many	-	TGTGCCAGTAGTCGCTGGGATCCCCCCTACGAGCAGTACTTC	CASSRWDPPYEQYF
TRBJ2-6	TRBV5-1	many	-	TGCGCCAGCAGCTTGGGGACAGTTAGCTCTGGGGCCAACGTCCTGACTTTC	CASSLGTVSSGANVLTF
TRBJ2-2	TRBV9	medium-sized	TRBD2	TGTGCCAGCAGCCCGCGGACTAGTTCTAAAGCCGGGGAGCTGTTTTTT	CASSPRTSSKAGELFF
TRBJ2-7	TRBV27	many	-	TGTGCCAGCAGTTCCTTGGGAGGAGGCTACGAGCAGTACTTC	CASSSLGGGYEQYF
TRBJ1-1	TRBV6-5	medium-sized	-	TGTGCCACCTTGTTCAACACTGAAGCTTTCTTT	CATLFNTEAFF
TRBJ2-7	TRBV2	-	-	TGTGCCAGCACCCCCGTGGACTACGAGCAGTACTTC	CASTPVDYEQYF
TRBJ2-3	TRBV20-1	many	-	TGCAGTGCTAGAGATTTCCGGGATACAGATACGCAGTATTTT	CSARDFRDTDTQYF
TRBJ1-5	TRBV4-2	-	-	TGTGCCAGCTGCCAAGGGATGGGCAGCAATCAGCCCCAGCATTTT	CASCQGMGSNQPQHF
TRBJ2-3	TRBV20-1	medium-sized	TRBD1	TGCAGTGCTGGACAGGGTAGCACAGATACGCAGTATTTT	CSAGQGSTDTQYF
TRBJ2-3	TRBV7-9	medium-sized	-	TGTGCCAGCAGCTTATCCCAGGGCTCTAATACGCAGTATTTT	CASSLSQGSNTQYF
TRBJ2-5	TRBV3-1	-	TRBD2	TGTGCCAGCACATTATTAGGACTAGCGGGACAAGAGACCCAGTACTTC	CASTLLGLAGQETQYF
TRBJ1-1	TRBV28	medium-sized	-	TGTGCCAGCAATATACCGGACCAGCGCACTGAAGCTTTCTTT	CASNIPDQRTEAFF
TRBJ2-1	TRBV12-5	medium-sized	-	TGTGCTAGTGGTGGGAGGGACAGCTTAACCTACAATGAGCAGTTCTTC	CASGGRDSLTYNEQFF